The 2 T cell receptor beta chains given below trace back to one sample, sequenced in a study of control samples from healthy donors and cancer patients. Generated by immunoSEQ multiplex PCR, the TCRdb table keeps only in-frame clones and is missing some. The data contain fewer than 65,000 clones, about 80% of them singletons. The sequencing input was blood. The receptor set was obtained from a man between 65 and 85 years old in good health.

V gene TRBV5-8 combines with J gene TRBJ1-2; D might be TRBD1 (5 bases). The ends were cut back, 5 bases at V and 4 bases at J, with 12 bases in the middle. The CDR3 is 13 residues long. Germline V lookup: CDR1 SGHTS, CDR2 YDEGEE. CDR3 nucleotide sequence: TGTGCCAGCAGACTTCAGGGTGGCTATGGCTACACCTTC. Protein: CASRLQGGYGYTF.

This sequence joins TRBV11-2 and TRBJ2-3; TRBD2 agrees at 12 bases. The CDR3 totals 16 residues. The V gene's germline CDR1 is SGHAT and CDR2 FQNNGV. Losses at the gene ends were 5 bases for V and 3 bases for J; bases not matched to a gene: 6. Written as DNA, the CDR3 is TGTGCCAGCAGCCGACTAGCGGGGGCGGGTACAGATACGCAGTATTTT. Its protein is CASSRLAGAGTDTQYF. The variable domain in full, completed from reference TRBV11-2 and TRBJ2-3, reads EAGVAQSPRYKIIEKRQSVAFWCNPISGHATLYWYQQILGQGPKLLIQFQNNGVVDDSQLPKDRFSAERLKGVDSTLKIQPAKLEDSAVYLCASSRLAGAGTDTQYFGPGTRLTVL.